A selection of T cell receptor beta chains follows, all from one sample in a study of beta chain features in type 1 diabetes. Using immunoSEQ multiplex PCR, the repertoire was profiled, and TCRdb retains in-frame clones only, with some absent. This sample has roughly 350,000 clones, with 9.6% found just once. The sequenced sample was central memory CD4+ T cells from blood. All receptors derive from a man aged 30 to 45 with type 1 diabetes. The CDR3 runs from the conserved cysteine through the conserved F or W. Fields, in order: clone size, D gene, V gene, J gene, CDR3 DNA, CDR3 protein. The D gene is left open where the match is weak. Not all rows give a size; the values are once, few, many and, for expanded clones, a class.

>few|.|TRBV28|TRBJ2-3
TGTGCCAGCATCAATACGGGGGATACGCAGTATTTT
CASINTGDTQYF
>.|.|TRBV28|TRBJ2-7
TGTGCCAGCAGTTTACAGGGGCCCTACGAGCAGTACTTC
CASSLQGPYEQYF
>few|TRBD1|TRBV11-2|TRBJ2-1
TGTGCCAGCAGCAGGGGACAGGGAGAGCTTGAGCAGTTCTTC
CASSRGQGELEQFF
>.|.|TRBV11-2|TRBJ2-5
TGTGCCAGCAGCTTAGTGGGTAAAGAGACCCAGTACTTC
CASSLVGKETQYF
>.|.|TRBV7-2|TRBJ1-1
TGTGCCAGCAGCTCACAGAGGGGGAACACTGAAGCTTTCTTT
CASSSQRGNTEAFF
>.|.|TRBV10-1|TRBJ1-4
TGCGCCAGCAACGAAGGGCCTAGCGATGAAAAACTGTTTTTT
CASNEGPSDEKLFF
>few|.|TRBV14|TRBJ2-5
TGTGCCAGCAGCCCCCCCGCGGGCCTGGGGCAAGAGACCCAGTACTTC
CASSPPAGLGQETQYF
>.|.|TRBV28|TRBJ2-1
TGTGCCAGCAGCTCAGGGGGGTCCTACAATGAGCAGTTCTTC
CASSSGGSYNEQFF
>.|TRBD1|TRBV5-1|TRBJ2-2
TGCGCCAGTGGGACAGGGAACACCGGGGAGCTGTTTTTT
CASGTGNTGELFF
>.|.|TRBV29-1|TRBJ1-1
TGCAGCGTATACTGGGGATTGAACACTGAAGCTTTCTTT
CSVYWGLNTEAFF
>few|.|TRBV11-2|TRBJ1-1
TGTGCCAGCAGCCAAACAGGACGACTGTACAACACTGAAGCTTTCTTT
CASSQTGRLYNTEAFF
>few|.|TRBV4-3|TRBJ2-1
TGCGCCAGCAGCCAAGGCCAACGAGGCAATGAGCAGTTCTTC
CASSQGQRGNEQFF
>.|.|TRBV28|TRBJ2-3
TGTGCCAGCAGTTCTGGACAGACAGATACGCAGTATTTT
CASSSGQTDTQYF
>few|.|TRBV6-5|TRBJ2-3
TGTGCCAGCAGTTTTTTGGGCACAGATACGCAGTATTTT
CASSFLGTDTQYF
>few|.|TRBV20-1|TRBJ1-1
TGCAGTGGACTGGAGGACACTGAAGCTTTCTTT
CSGLEDTEAFF
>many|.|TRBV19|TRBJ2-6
TGTGCCAGTAGTCCTCGGGGCCGGGGGGCCAACGTCCTGACTTTC
CASSPRGRGANVLTF
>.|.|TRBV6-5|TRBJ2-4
TGTGCCAGCAGTGCCCTACCAGGGGGGCGGAACATTCAGTACTTC
CASSALPGGRNIQYF
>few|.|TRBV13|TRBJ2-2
TGTGCCAGCACCCTGTATCACACCGGGGAGCTGTTTTTT
CASTLYHTGELFF
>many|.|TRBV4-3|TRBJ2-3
TGCGCCAGCAGCCAAGATTTTGCCCGGGGGCAAGGGACAGATACGCAGTATTTT
CASSQDFARGQGTDTQYF
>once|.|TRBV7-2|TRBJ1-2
TGTGCCAGCAGCCTTCCGCAAGTCTATGGCTACACCTTC
CASSLPQVYGYTF
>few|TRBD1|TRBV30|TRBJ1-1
TGTGCCTTATGGGACAGGGGAACTGAAGCTTTCTTT
CALWDRGTEAFF
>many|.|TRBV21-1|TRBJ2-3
TGTGCCAGCAGCAAAGCAGGGGGCCGATATAGAGATACGCAGTATTTT
CASSKAGGRYRDTQYF
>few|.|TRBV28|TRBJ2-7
TGTGCCAGCTTCGGGCGAAGCTCCTACGAGCAGTACTTC
CASFGRSSYEQYF
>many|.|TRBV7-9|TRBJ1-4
TGTGCCAGCAGCCCTCCCGGCGGGGAAAAACTGTTTTTT
CASSPPGGEKLFF
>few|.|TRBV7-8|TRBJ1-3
TGTGCCAGCAGTCTAAAACACTACTCTGGAAACACCATATATTTT
CASSLKHYSGNTIYF
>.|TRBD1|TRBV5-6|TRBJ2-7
TGTGCCAGCAGCTTGAACGGACAGGTCCTACGAGAGCAGTACTTC
CASSLNGQVLREQYF
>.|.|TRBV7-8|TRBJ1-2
TGTGCCAGCAGCTCACAGGGCGGGGGCTACACCTTC
CASSSQGGGYTF